This TCR beta chain derives from a study of blood T cell repertoires in COVID-19. Across the study: There were acute and convalescent COVID-19 samples, and they came from the United States, Italy and Spain.

While infection was still active, Seattle patients were enrolled and then followed longitudinally. Authors' methods: Researchers report that nucleated cell counts were estimated from reference gene primer amplification. The table came from immunoSEQ multiplex PCR; TCRdb's copy has only in-frame clones and leaves some out. From that table come the V and J calls and clone size; the DNA was used to work out D and trimming. The profile shows 250,000 or so clones, around 90% of them singletons. The CDR3 spans 14 residues. The ends lost 7 bases at V and 7 bases at J; junction bases unmatched: 9. From germline, CDR1 is SNHLY and CDR2 FYNNEI.

The chain has TRBV2 and TRBJ1-4; 7 nucleotides match TRBD1. What was sequenced was peripheral blood. This TCR was sampled from a woman aged 60-70 years with COVID-19, enrolled during active disease. As DNA, the CDR3 is TGTGCCAGCATCGCAACAGGGGTTGGTGAAAAACTGTTTTTT. Residues: CASIATGVGEKLFF. Supplemented by reference TRBV2 and TRBJ1-4, the full variable domain reads EPEVTQTPSHQVTQMGQEVILRCVPISNHLYFYWYRQILGQKVEFLVSFYNNEISEKSEIFDDQFSVERPDGSNFTLKIRSTKLEDSAMYFCASIATGVGEKLFFGSGTQLSVL.